The present entry profiles one TCR beta chain with its context. Its antigen is not yet known. Qualities for individual bases were not recorded, and no much larger clone is one base off. The data were taken from a study of cytomegalovirus exposure and HLA in healthy donors (dated by TCRdb to the late 2010s). Looking at the study overall: In an earlier analysis of around 540 of the donors, 276 Gb of sequence data and some 120 million unique TCR beta sequences from 150 million to 200 million T cells were reported. An early release covering around 630 HLA-typed donors comprised about 300 gigabases of sequencing data and 65 million to 100 million unique TCR sequences. Of the roughly 390 genotyped donors, approximately 83% fell in the genetic ancestry cluster associated with self-reported Caucasian donors. The study was designed to test whether signatures of past pathogen exposure could be identified by cataloging public T cell receptors. The study used immunosequencing to profile the T cell repertoires of approximately 650 subjects and linked those repertoires to cytomegalovirus serostatus. A separate validation cohort of over a hundred different subjects was used in addition to the approximately 670-subject first cohort. To predict cytomegalovirus infection status, the study brought together high-throughput TCR immunosequencing, statistical association of individual TCRs with disease status, and machine learning. To study patterns of TCR occurrence, a later analysis re-analyzed previously published TCR beta repertoires from hundreds of donors and added high-resolution HLA genotyping. The later analysis used no new phenotypic data to find candidate immune exposures, relying instead on TCR beta sequences and their occurrence across donors. An earlier analysis of 500 to 750 of the donors applied high-throughput TCR beta sequencing to assess whether each TCR beta V gene segment acted as functional or pseudogenic. Donor age, sex, ethnicity and CMV serostatus were compiled alongside the repertoire data. A later genetic analysis used genome-wide SNP genotypes for about 65% of the roughly 700 donors, treating that subset as a discovery cohort. Every discovery cohort repertoire had been produced on one sequencing platform. HLA typing included class I and class II loci at four-digit resolution. The number of donors typed differed by locus, with 629-630 for A, B, C, DRB1 and DQB1, 522 for DQA1, 600 to 610 for DPA1, and approximately 470 for DPB1. Several DR-DQ haplotypes were handled as single units for association and clustering because linkage in the cohort was strong. Among about 390 genotyped donors of the cohort, an average of 235,054 unique TCR beta nucleotide sequences were sequenced per donor, approximately 20% of them non-productive. The research as a whole found: A further reported finding was that TCR beta sequences accurately predicted the HLA-A and HLA-B alleles for most subjects in the first cohort. In a later analysis, several top co-occurrence clusters were reported to appear linked to parvovirus B19, influenza, CMV and Epstein-Barr virus. The classifier was reported to diagnose cytomegalovirus status with high specificity and sensitivity in both the original and validation cohorts. In vitro tests confirmed that a few of the cytomegalovirus-associated TCR beta chains recognize cytomegalovirus antigens. The earlier analysis of 587 of the donors excluded around 17 rarely observed V segments, including chromosome 9 orphons, because counts were too low. The presence/absence analyses assumed that sequencing depth was roughly uniform across donors, and that assumption may not be true. The authors suggested that the approach could potentially be generalized to other disease states and immunological phenotypes. An association between a missense DCLRE1C variant and V-gene and J-gene trimming of TCR beta chains was found in a later genetic analysis and replicated in an independent cohort. Correlated functional status among segregating V segments might be attributable to linkage disequilibrium, but an unknown experimental factor could not be ruled out. Because HLA typing was unavailable for some donors at each locus, only the typed subset was used in association tests. Most CMV-associated TCR beta chains appeared to be HLA-restricted in a later analysis, and the HLA associations seemed to be driven largely by CMV exposure. In the study, roughly 160 TCR beta chains were listed as associated with cytomegalovirus. Across donors, most TCR sequences were observed very rarely, whereas some public TCRs were present in many individuals. When HLA alleles, especially DR and DQ, strongly co-occurred, attributing TCR associations to individual alleles was difficult. Specific HLA alleles were associated with some 15,000 TCR beta sequences at a false discovery rate of 0.05 in a later analysis. For the cohort, immune exposure information was limited to CMV serostatus. A later genetic analysis reported fewer N-insertions in productive TCRs among donors in an Asian-associated ancestry cluster than the roughly 700-donor mean. In an earlier analysis of 587 of the donors, most TCR beta V segments were observed in productive rearrangements about 87% or about 30% of the time, broadly matching IMGT annotations. A cluster of highly shared sequence variants was judged likely to represent a technical artifact of the sequencing pipeline. Some IMGT-functional V segments, including TRBV6-2 and TRBV6-3, could not be told apart with the 87-base-pair reads, so those segments were excluded. According to a later analysis, TCR association rates differed among HLA loci, with DRB1 alleles showing the most associated TCRs and HLA-C alleles showing the fewest. In a later analysis, HLA-associated TCR beta chains were found to be more clonally expanded and to have lower generation probabilities than equally common non-associated chains. In this cohort, only TCR beta chains were sequenced, and detectable features were limited by the absence of alpha or paired-chain data.

The library was prepared using the immunoSEQ multiplex PCR assay. The multiplex PCR relied on a mix of 60 forward primers for TCR Vbeta segments and 13 reverse primers for TCR Jbeta segments. A multiplex PCR assay on genomic DNA amplified the CDR3 region of rearranged TCR beta genes. On the Illumina HiSeq System, the amplified TCR beta libraries were sequenced as 87-base-pair reads. Under the source paper's analysis protocol: In a later analysis, about 80 million unique TCR beta chains were counted across the approximately 640 repertoires, and roughly 11 million of these chains were shared by at least two donors. Raw reads were error-corrected and collapsed into unique sequences by a nearest-neighbor algorithm in which closely related sequences were merged to remove PCR and sequencing errors. CDR3 sequences were aligned to IMGT reference sequences to assign V, D and J gene segments. For a sequence to be retained, a match of at least six nucleotides to both a V gene segment and a J gene segment was required. Rearrangements were called productive when the CDR3 lacked stop codons and stayed in frame with V and J; all others were non-productive. CDR3 was defined according to IMGT convention as the region running from the second conserved V-encoded cysteine to the conserved J-encoded phenylalanine. The earlier analysis of 587 of the donors excluded sequences that lacked an unambiguous match to a single V gene segment. An earlier analysis of a few hundred of the donors classified V segments as functional when productive rearrangements were above 56.7% and as segregating when the standard deviation between donors was above 5%. A statistical classification framework was built for diagnosing cytomegalovirus status from the catalog of TCR beta chain sequences. In a later analysis, TCR nucleotide sequences were compared against IMGT/GENE-DB human TR gene sequences so that V and J genes could be assigned. The TCRdist pipeline was used in a later analysis to assign CDR3 sequences and most-parsimonious VDJ recombination scenarios. A later analysis defined each TCR beta chain by its CDR3 amino acid sequence plus V-gene family, and excluded reads lacking a unique V-gene family. To address suspected cross-contamination and a sequencing artifact, a later analysis removed over 500 highly shared, low-generation-probability nucleotide sequences. For each public chain, a later analysis derived a clonal expansion index from normalized ranks of inferred template counts within each repertoire. In a later analysis, generation probabilities were computed with a VDJ recombination model fitted to out-of-frame rearrangements, and the resulting probabilities were checked against IGoR. In a later analysis, hypergeometric tests were used to score TCR-TCR, TCR-HLA and TCR-CMV co-occurrence, with a repertoire-size bias correction applied to TCR pairs. False discovery rates were estimated in a later analysis by permuting HLA or CMV assignments 20 times. In a later analysis, co-occurring TCRs were grouped using DBSCAN, and TCRdist sequence similarity was added for clustering within HLA-allele-positive subsets. Co-occurrence clustering excluded repertoires with fewer than 30,000 or more than 120,000 public chains, plus five with anomalous nucleotide sharing. This is the immuneACCESS table as TCRdb keeps it, with only in-frame sequences that have V and J called. A part of the clones is gone; compared with another copy, unresolved V genes explain less than half, and the rest is unexplained. V and J calls and clone size are given by that table; D and trimming were obtained from the DNA. The sample includes 70,000 to 95,000 clones, with about 77% observed a single time. Clones ranked in the top ten supply 2.5% to 4% of the sample.

In total, fewer than 750 healthy bone marrow donors made up the cohort. At the time of sampling, all cohort members were nominally healthy, though unrecorded immune exposures were likely present. The donor was CMV seronegative and was included in the group of a few hundred seronegative cohort members. A peripheral blood sample was provided by each donor, and peripheral blood mononuclear cells were used for TCR beta sequencing. Genomic DNA extraction from the blood cell samples was performed with the Qiagen DNeasy Blood Extraction Kit. CDR1 and CDR2, looked up from the germline V gene (reference sequence), are GTSNPN and SVGIG. Its CDR3 holds 14 amino acids, cysteine through phenylalanine. The read is trimmed to its CDR3 DNA, 42 bases read in frame from base 1. Between the V and J ends, shortened by 7 bases and 5 bases respectively, the junction contains 15 bases.

Material: PBMCs. Recombination linked TRBV30 to TRBJ2-6; D gene: possibly TRBD2, on 5 matching bases. This TCR was recovered from a man aged 45-65 years in good health and CMV-seronegative. The CDR3 protein is CASPGSERANVLTF. The DNA reads TGTGCCTCCCCGGGGAGTGAGAGGGCCAACGTCCTGACTTTC. The full variable domain, with segments outside the CDR3 supplied by the reference TRBV30 and TRBJ2-6 proteins, appears as SQTIHQWPATLVQPVGSPLSLECTVEGTSNPNLYWYRQAAGRGLQLLFYSVGIGQISSEVPQNLSASRPQDRQFILSSKKLLLSDSGFYLCASPGSERANVLTFGAGSRLTVL.